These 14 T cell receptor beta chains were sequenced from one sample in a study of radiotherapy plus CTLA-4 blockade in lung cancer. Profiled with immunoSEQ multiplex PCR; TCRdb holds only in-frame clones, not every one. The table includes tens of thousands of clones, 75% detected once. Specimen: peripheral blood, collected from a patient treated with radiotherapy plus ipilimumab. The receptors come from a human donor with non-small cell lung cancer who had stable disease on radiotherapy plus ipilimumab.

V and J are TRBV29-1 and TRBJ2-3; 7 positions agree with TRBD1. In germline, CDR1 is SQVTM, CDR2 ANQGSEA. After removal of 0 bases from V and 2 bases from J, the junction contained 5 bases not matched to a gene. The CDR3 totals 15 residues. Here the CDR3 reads CSVEDQGESTDTQYF. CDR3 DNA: TGCAGCGTTGAAGATCAGGGGGAGTCCACAGATACGCAGTATTTT.

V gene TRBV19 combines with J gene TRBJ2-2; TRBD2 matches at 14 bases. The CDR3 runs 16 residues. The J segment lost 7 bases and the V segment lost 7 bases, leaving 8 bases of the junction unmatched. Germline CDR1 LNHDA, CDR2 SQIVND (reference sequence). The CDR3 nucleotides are TGTGCCAGTACAAAGACTAGCGGGGGGGCTATCGGGGAGCTGTTTTTT. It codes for CASTKTSGGAIGELFF.

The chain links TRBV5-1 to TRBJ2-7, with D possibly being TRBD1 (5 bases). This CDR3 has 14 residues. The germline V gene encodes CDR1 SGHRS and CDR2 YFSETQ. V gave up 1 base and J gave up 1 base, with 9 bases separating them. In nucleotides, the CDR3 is TGCGCCAGCAGCTTGACAGGCGTTTCCTACGAGCAGTACTTC. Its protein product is CASSLTGVSYEQYF. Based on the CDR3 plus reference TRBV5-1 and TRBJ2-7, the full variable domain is KAGVTQTPRYLIKTRGQQVTLSCSPISGHRSVSWYQQTPGQGLQFLFEYFSETQRNKGNFPGRFSGRQFSNSRSEMNVSTLELGDSALYLCASSLTGVSYEQYFGPGTRLTVT.

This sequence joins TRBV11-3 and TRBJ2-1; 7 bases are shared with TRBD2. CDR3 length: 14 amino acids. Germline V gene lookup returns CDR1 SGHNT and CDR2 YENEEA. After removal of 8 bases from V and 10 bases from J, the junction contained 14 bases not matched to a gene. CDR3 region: CASDPGGGTGEQFF. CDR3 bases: TGTGCCAGCGACCCTGGGGGGGGAACAGGAGAGCAGTTCTTC.

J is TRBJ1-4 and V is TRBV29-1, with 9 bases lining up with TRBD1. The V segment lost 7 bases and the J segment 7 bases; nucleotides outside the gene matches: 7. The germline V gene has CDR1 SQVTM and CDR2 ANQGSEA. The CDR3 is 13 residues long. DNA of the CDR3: TGCAGCGGCTCCCCGGGACAGGGTGAAAAACTGTTTTTT. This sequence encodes CSGSPGQGEKLFF.

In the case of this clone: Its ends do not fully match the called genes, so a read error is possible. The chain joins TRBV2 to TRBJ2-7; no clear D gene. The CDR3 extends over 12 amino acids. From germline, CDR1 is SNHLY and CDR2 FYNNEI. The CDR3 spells CASSRSSSEQYF. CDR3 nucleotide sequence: TGTGCCAGCAGTCGAAGCTCCTCCGAGCAGTACTTC. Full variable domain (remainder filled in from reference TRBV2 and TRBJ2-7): EPEVTQTPSHQVTQMGQEVILRCVPISNHLYFYWYRQILGQKVEFLVSFYNNEISEKSEIFDDQFSVERPDGSNFTLKIRSTKLEDSAMYFCASSRSSSEQYFGPGTRLTVT.

CDR3 amino acids: CASSLALDRTEAFF. The DNA for the CDR3 is TGTGCCAGCAGCTTAGCCCTCGACAGGACTGAAGCTTTCTTT. V is TRBV7-9 and J is TRBJ1-1, with a possible D match to TRBD1 (6 bases). This CDR3 has 14 residues. Trimming pared 0 bases from V and 5 bases from J, leaving 10 bases between. Per the germline V gene, CDR1 is SEHNR and CDR2 is FQNEAQ (reference sequence). Combining the CDR3 with reference TRBV7-9 and TRBJ1-1 gives the whole variable domain DTGVSQNPRHKITKRGQNVTFRCDPISEHNRLYWYRQTLGQGPEFLTYFQNEAQLEKSRLLSDRFSAERPKGSFSTLEIQRTEQGDSAMYLCASSLALDRTEAFFGQGTRLTVV.

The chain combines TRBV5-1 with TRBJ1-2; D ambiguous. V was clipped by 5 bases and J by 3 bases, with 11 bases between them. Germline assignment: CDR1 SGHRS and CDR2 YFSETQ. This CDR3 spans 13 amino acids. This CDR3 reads CASRPGSDYGYTF. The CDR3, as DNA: TGCGCCAGCAGACCGGGGTCAGACTATGGCTACACCTTC. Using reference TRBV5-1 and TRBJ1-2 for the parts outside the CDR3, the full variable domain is KAGVTQTPRYLIKTRGQQVTLSCSPISGHRSVSWYQQTPGQGLQFLFEYFSETQRNKGNFPGRFSGRQFSNSRSEMNVSTLELGDSALYLCASRPGSDYGYTFGSGTRLTVV.

CDR3 DNA sequence: TGCGCCAGCAGCTGGACATCCTCCTACGAGCAGTACTTC. This translates into CASSWTSSYEQYF. This chain uses TRBV5-1 with TRBJ2-7, with TRBD1 as a possible D gene (5 bases). The CDR3 runs to 13 residues. In germline, CDR1 is SGHRS, CDR2 YFSETQ. The V and J ends lost 3 bases and 0 bases respectively, with 7 bases between them.

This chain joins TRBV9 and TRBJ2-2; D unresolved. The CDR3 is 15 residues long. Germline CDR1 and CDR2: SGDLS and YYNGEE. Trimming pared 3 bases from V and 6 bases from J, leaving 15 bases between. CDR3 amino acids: CASSATSLGAGELFF. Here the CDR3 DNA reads TGTGCCAGCAGCGCGACCTCTTTAGGAGCCGGGGAGCTGTTTTTT. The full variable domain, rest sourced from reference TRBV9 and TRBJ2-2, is DSGVTQTPKHLITATGQRVTLRCSPRSGDLSVYWYQQSLDQGLQFLIQYYNGEERAKGNILERFSAQQFPDLHSELNLSSLELGDSALYFCASSATSLGAGELFFGEGSRLTVL.

Written as DNA, the CDR3 is TGTGCCTGGAGTGTGACAGGGATTAGGGTAGATACGCAGTATTTT. Its translation is CAWSVTGIRVDTQYF. The genes are TRBV30 and TRBJ2-3; 7 bases agree with TRBD1. V shed 0 bases, J shed 5 bases, and the junction held 8 bases outside the gene matches. Germline V gene data show CDR1 as GTSNPN and CDR2 as SVGIG (reference sequence). The length of the CDR3 is 15 residues.

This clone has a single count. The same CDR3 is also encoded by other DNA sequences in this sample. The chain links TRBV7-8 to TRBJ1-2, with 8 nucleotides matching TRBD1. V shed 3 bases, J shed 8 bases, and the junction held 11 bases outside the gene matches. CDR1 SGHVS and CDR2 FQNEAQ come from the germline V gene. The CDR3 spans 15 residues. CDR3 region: CASSFRQGTREGYTF. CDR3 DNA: TGTGCCAGCAGCTTCCGACAGGGGACCCGTGAGGGCTACACCTTC.

CDR3 DNA: TGTGCCAGCAGCTTTGAGTTGGTCAATGGCTACACCTTC. Its protein is CASSFELVNGYTF. The chain employs TRBV7-9 and TRBJ1-2; D call uncertain. V lost 3 bases, J lost 6 bases, and 11 bases lay in between. Germline-derived CDR1 and CDR2 are SEHNR and FQNEAQ (reference sequence). The CDR3 has 13 residues. Variable domain in full (rest from reference TRBV7-9 and TRBJ1-2): DTGVSQNPRHKITKRGQNVTFRCDPISEHNRLYWYRQTLGQGPEFLTYFQNEAQLEKSRLLSDRFSAERPKGSFSTLEIQRTEQGDSAMYLCASSFELVNGYTFGSGTRLTVV.

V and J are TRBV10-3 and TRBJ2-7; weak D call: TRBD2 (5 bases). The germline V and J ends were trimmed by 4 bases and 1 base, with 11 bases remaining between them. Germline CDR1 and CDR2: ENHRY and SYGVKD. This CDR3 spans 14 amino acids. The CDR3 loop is CAISGKRDSYEQYF. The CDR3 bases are TGTGCCATCAGTGGGAAACGGGATTCCTACGAGCAGTACTTC.